The following is a T cell receptor beta chain sequence with its context. Its antigen remains unidentified. The protocol was immunoSEQ multiplex PCR, while the TCRdb copy is restricted to in-frame clones and leaves out a portion. The sample has about 140,000 clones, about 93% seen once. This record comes from a study of T cell responses to AZD1222 COVID-19 vaccine. Study-wide findings and caveats: The reported proportion of spike-specific TCRs targeting unmutated variant regions was nearly half. Among AZD1222 vaccinees, only five to seven were seropositive at baseline.

The CDR3 runs 15 residues. V lost 1 base, J lost 0 bases, and 1 base stayed unmatched. The V gene's germline CDR1 is SGHVS and CDR2 FQNEAQ. The chain has TRBV7-8 and TRBJ2-3; the match to TRBD2 covers 7 bases. Specimen: peripheral blood, collected on day 0 of AZD1222 vaccination. The receptor comes from an adult in good health. The CDR3 loop reads CASSLGLASTDTQYF. The CDR3 DNA reads as TGTGCCAGCAGCTTAGGACTAGCTAGCACAGATACGCAGTATTTT. The full variable domain, its missing parts supplied by reference TRBV7-8 and TRBJ2-3, is GAGVSQSPRYKVAKRGQDVALRCDPISGHVSLFWYQQALGQGPEFLTYFQNEAQLDKSGLPSDRFFAERPEGSVSTLKIQRTQQEDSAVYLCASSLGLASTDTQYFGPGTRLTVL.